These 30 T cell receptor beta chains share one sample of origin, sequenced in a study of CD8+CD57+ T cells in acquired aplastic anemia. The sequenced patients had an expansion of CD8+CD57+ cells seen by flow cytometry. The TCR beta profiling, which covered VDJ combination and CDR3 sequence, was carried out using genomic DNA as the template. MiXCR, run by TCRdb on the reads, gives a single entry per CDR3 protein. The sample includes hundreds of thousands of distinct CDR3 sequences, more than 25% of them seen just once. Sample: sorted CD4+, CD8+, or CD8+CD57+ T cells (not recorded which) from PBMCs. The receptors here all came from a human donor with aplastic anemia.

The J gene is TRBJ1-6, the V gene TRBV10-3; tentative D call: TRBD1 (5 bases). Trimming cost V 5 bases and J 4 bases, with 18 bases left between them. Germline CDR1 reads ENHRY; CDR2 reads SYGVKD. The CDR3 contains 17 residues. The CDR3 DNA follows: TGTGCCATCAGTCCAGGCCCAGGGACTGTTTATAATTCACCCCTCCACTTT. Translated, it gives CAISPGPGTVYNSPLHF.

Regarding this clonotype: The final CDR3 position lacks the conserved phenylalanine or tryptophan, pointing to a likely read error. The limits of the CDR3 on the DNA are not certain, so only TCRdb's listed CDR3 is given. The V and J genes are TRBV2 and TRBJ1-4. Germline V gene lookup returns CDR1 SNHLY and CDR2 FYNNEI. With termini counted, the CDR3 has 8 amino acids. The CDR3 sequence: CASSDEFR.

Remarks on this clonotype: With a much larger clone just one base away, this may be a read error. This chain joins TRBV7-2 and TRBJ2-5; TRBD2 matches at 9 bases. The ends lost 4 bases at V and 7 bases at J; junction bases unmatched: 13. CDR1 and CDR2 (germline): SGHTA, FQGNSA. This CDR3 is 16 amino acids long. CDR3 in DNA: TGTGCCAGCAGCTCCGTTCGCGGGAGGGCCGTAGGGACCCAGTACTTC. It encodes CASSSVRGRAVGTQYF. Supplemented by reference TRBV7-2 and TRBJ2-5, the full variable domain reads GAGVSQSPSNKVTEKGKDVELRCDPISGHTALYWYRQSLGQGLEFLIYFQGNSAPDKSGLPSDRFSAERTGGSVSTLTIQRTQQEDSAVYLCASSSVRGRAVGTQYFGPGTRLLVL.

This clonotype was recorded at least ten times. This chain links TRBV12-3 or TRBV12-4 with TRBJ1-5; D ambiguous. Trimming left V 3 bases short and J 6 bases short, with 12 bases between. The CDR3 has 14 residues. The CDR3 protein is CASSFSGRGQPQHF. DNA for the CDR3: TGTGCCAGCAGTTTCAGTGGGCGTGGTCAGCCCCAGCATTTT.

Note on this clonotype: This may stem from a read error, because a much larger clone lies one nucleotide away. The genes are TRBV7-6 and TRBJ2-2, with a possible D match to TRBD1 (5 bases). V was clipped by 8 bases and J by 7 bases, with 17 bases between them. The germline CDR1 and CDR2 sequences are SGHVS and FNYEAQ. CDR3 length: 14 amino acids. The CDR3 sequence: CASGIRQSGGELFF. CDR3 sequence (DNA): TGTGCCAGCGGCATTCGACAGTCTGGCGGGGAGCTGTTTTTT.

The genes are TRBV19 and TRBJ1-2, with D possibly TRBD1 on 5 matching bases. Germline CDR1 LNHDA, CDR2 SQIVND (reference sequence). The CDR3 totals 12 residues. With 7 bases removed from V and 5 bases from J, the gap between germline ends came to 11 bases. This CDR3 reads CASTDSDYGYTF. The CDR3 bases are TGTGCCAGTACTGACAGTGATTATGGCTACACCTTC.

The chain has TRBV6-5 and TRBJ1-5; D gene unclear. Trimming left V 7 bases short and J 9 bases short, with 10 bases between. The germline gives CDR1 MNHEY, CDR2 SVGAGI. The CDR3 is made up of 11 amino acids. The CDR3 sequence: CASNLGGPQHF. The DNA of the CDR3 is TGTGCCAGCAATTTAGGAGGGCCCCAGCATTTT.

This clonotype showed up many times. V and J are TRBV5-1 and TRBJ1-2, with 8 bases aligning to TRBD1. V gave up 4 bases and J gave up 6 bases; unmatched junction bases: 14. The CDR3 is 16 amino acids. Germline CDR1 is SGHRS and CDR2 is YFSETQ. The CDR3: CASSLDVGQGEDGYTF. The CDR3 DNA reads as TGCGCCAGCAGCCTGGATGTCGGACAGGGAGAAGATGGCTACACCTTC. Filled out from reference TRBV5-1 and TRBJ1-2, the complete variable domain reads KAGVTQTPRYLIKTRGQQVTLSCSPISGHRSVSWYQQTPGQGLQFLFEYFSETQRNKGNFPGRFSGRQFSNSRSEMNVSTLELGDSALYLCASSLDVGQGEDGYTFGSGTRLTVV.

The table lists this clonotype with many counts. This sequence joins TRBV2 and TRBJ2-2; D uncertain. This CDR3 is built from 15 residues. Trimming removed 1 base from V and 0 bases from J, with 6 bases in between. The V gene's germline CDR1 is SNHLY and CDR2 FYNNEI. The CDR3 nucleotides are TGTGCCAGCAGTGAAGTGACCCCGAACACCGGGGAGCTGTTTTTT. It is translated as CASSEVTPNTGELFF. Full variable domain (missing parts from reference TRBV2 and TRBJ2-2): EPEVTQTPSHQVTQMGQEVILRCVPISNHLYFYWYRQILGQKVEFLVSFYNNEISEKSEIFDDQFSVERPDGSNFTLKIRSTKLEDSAMYFCASSEVTPNTGELFFGEGSRLTVL.

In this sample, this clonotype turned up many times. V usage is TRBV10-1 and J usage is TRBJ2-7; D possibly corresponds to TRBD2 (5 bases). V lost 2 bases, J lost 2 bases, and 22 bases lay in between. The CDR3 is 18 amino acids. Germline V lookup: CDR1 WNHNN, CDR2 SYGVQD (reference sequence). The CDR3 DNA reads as TGCGCCAGCAGTGAGACCTCAAGGTTACGGGATGGGACCTACGAGCAGTACTTC. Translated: CASSETSRLRDGTYEQYF.

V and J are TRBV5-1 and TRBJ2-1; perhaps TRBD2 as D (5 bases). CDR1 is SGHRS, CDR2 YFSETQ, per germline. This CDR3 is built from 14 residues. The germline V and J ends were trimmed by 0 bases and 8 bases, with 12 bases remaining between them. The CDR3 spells CASSLALAPHEQFF. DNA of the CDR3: TGCGCCAGCAGCTTGGCCCTAGCCCCCCATGAGCAGTTCTTC.

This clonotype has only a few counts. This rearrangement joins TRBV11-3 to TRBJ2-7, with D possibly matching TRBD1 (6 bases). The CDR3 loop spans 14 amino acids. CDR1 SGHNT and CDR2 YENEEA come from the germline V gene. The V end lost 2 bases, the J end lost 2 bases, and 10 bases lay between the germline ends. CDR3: CASSLNWGPYEQYF. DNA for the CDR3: TGTGCCAGCAGCTTAAACTGGGGGCCCTACGAGCAGTACTTC.

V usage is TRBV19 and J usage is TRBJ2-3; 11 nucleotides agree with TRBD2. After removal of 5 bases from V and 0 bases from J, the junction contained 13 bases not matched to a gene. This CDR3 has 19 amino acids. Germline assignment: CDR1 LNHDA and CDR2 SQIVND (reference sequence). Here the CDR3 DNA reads TGTGCCAGTAGTCGGCCTAGCGGGGGGCCTCCATCTAGCACAGATACGCAGTATTTT. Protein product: CASSRPSGGPPSSTDTQYF.

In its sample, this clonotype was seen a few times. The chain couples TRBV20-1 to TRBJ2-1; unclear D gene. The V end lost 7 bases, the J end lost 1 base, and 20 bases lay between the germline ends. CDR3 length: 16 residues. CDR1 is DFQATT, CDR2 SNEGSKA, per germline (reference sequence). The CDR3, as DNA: TGCAGTGTGCCAACCCCGGGCGGAAATTCCTACAATGAGCAGTTCTTC. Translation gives CSVPTPGGNSYNEQFF.

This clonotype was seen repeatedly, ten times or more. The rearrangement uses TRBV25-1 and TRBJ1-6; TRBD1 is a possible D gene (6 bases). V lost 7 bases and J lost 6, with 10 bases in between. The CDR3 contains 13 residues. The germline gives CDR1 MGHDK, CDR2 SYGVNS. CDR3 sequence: CASIGGINSPLHF. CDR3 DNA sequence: TGTGCCAGCATAGGGGGAATTAATTCACCCCTCCACTTT.

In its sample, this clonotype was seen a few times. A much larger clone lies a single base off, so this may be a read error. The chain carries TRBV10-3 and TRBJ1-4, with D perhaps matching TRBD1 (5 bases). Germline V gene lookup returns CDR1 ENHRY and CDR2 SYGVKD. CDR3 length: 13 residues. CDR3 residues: CAISDRAYEELFF. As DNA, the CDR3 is TGTGCCATCAGTGACAGGGCTTATGAAGAACTGTTTTTT.

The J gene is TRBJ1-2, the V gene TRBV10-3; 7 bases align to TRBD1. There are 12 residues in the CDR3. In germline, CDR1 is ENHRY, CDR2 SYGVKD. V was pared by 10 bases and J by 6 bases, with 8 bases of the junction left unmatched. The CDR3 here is CATGEDRDGYTF. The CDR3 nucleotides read TGTGCCACCGGTGAAGACAGGGATGGCTACACCTTC.

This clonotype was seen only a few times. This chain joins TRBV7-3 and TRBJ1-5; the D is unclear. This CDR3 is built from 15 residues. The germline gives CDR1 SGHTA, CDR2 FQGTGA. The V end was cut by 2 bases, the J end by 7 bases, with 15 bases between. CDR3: CASSLVTGAWQPQHF. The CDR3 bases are TGTGCCAGCAGCTTAGTCACGGGCGCCTGGCAGCCCCAGCATTTT.

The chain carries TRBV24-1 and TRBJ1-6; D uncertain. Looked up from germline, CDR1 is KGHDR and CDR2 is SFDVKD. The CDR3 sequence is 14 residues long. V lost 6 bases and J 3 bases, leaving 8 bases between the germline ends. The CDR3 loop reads CATSSVGYNSPLHF. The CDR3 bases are TGTGCCACCAGTTCCGTGGGCTATAATTCACCCCTCCACTTT.

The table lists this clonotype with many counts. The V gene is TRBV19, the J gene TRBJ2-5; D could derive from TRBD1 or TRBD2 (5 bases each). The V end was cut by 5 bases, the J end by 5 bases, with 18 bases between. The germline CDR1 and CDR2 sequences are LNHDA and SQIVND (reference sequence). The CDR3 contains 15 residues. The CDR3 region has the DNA TGTGCCAGTAGTGGGGGTGTTTCGGGGCTGGAGACCCAGTACTTC. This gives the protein CASSGGVSGLETQYF.

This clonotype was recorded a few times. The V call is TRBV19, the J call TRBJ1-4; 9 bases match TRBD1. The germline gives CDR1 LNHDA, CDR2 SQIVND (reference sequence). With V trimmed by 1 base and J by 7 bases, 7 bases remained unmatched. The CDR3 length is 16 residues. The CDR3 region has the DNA TGTGCCAGTAGTATAGGCTTCGGACAGGGGTCTGAAAAACTGTTTTTT. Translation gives CASSIGFGQGSEKLFF.

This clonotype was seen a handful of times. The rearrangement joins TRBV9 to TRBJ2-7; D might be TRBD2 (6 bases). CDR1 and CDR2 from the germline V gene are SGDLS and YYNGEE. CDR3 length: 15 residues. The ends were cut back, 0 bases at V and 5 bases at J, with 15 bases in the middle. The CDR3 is CASSVGPGVGNEQYF. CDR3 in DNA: TGTGCCAGCAGCGTAGGTCCGGGGGTAGGGAACGAGCAGTACTTC.

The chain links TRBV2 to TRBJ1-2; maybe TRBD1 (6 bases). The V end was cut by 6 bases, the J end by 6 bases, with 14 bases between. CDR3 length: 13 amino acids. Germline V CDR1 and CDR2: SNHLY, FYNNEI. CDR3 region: CASRGQGLDGYTF. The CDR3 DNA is TGTGCCAGCAGAGGCCAGGGGTTGGATGGCTACACCTTC.

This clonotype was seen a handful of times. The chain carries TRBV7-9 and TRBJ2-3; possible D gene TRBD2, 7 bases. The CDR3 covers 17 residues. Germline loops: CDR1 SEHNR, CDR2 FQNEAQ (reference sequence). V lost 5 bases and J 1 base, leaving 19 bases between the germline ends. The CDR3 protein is CASSNRGGGPRTDTQYF. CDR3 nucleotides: TGTGCCAGCAGCAACAGAGGGGGAGGGCCCCGCACAGATACGCAGTATTTT. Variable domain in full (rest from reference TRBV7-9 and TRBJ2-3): DTGVSQNPRHKITKRGQNVTFRCDPISEHNRLYWYRQTLGQGPEFLTYFQNEAQLEKSRLLSDRFSAERPKGSFSTLEIQRTEQGDSAMYLCASSNRGGGPRTDTQYFGPGTRLTVL.

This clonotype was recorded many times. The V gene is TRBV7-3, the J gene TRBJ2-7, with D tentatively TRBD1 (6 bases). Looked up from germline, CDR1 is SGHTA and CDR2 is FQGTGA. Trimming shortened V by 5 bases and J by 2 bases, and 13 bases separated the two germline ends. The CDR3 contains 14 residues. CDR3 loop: CASSPQRGTYEQYF. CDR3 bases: TGTGCCAGCAGCCCACAAAGGGGGACCTACGAGCAGTACTTC.

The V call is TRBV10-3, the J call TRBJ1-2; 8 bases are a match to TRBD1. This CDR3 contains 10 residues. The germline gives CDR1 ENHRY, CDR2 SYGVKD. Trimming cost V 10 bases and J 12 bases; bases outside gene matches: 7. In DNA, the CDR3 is TGTGCCAGCGAAGGACAGGGCGACACCTTC. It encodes CASEGQGDTF.

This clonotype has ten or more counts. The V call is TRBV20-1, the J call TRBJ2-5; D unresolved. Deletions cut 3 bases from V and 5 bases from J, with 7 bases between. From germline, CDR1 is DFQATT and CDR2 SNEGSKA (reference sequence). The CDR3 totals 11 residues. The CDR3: CSASVGETQYF. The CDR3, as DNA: TGCAGTGCTAGCGTAGGGGAGACCCAGTACTTC.

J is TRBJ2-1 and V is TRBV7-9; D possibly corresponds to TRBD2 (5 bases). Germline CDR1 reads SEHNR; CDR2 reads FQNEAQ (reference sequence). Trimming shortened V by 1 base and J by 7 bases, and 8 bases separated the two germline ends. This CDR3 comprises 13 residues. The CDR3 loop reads CASSLGRLNEQFF. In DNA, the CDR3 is TGTGCCAGCAGCTTAGGGAGACTAAATGAGCAGTTCTTC.

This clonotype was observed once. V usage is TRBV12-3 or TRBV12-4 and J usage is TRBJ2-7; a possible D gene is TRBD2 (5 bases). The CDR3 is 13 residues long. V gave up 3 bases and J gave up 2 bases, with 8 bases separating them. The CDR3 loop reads CASSFRLTYEQYF. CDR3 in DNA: TGTGCCAGCAGTTTCAGACTAACCTACGAGCAGTACTTC.

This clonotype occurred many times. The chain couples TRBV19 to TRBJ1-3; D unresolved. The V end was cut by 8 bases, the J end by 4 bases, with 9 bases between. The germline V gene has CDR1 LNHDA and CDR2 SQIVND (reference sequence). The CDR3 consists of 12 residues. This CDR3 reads CASSYGGNTIYF. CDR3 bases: TGTGCCAGTTCTTACGGGGGAAACACCATATATTTT.